This T cell receptor beta chain was captured in a study of T cells after yellow fever vaccination. This clonotype was seen ten or more times. Its specificity is unknown. Germline lookup yields CDR1 SGHDT and CDR2 YYEEEE. J gave up 4 bases and V 2 bases, and 1 base lay outside the gene matches. The CDR3 is made up of 14 amino acids. Conversion of TCR transcripts into cDNA relied on 5'RACE template switching, which added a universal primer site and UMIs. Each CDR3 protein is one row after TCRdb ran MiXCR on the 5' RACE reads. The table includes 450,000 to 650,000 distinct CDR3 sequences, approximately 13% detected once. Study-level findings and limits: Weaker overall was a secondary response that nonetheless peaked faster, on day 5 versus 15. Booster samples showed a return of most primary-vaccination clones (approximately 96% CD4, over 70% CD8).

The gene calls are TRBV5-6 and TRBJ1-1, with 11 bases identical to TRBD1. The sequences come from PBMCs, collected on the day of the yellow fever booster vaccination. The sequence was collected from a man aged 30 to 39 who received the YFV17D yellow fever vaccine. The CDR3 DNA sequence: TGTGCCAGCAGCTTCGGGACAGGGGGCACTGAAGCTTTCTTT. This translates into CASSFGTGGTEAFF.